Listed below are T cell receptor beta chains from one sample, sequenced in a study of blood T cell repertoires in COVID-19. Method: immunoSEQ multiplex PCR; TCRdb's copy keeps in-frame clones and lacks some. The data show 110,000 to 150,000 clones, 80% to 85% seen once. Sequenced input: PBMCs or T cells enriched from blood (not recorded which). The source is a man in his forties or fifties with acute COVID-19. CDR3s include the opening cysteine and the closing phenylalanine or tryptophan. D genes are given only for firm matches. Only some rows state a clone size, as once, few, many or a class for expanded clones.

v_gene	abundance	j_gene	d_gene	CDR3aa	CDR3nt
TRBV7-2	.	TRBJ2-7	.	CASSLSYESGSSYEQYF	TGTGCCAGCAGCTTATCATATGAGTCGGGGAGCTCCTACGAGCAGTACTTC
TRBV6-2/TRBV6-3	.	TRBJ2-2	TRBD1	CASSSGQGPTGELFF	TGTGCCAGCAGCTCCGGACAGGGGCCCACCGGGGAGCTGTTTTTT
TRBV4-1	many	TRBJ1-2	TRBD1	CASSQEDRGGYTF	TGCGCCAGCAGCCAAGAGGACAGGGGTGGCTACACCTTC
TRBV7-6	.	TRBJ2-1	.	CASSLAVGLQLNNEQFF	TGTGCCAGCAGCTTAGCGGTAGGACTGCAACTTAACAATGAGCAGTTCTTC
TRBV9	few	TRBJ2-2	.	CASSVQGQTGELFF	TGTGCCAGCAGCGTTCAGGGGCAAACCGGGGAGCTGTTTTTT
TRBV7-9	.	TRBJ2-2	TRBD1	CASSHLRGPSGELFF	TGTGCCAGCAGCCACCTCAGGGGGCCGAGCGGGGAGCTGTTTTTT
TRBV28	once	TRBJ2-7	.	CASSFSGTRRGSEQYF	TGTGCCAGCAGTTTCTCTGGAACTAGAAGGGGGTCCGAGCAGTACTTC
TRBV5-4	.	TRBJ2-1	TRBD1	CASTETGQTYNEQFF	TGTGCCAGCACCGAAACGGGACAGACTTACAATGAGCAGTTCTTC
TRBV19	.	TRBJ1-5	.	CASSIGHMNNQPQHF	TGTGCCAGTAGTATAGGTCACATGAACAATCAGCCCCAGCATTTT
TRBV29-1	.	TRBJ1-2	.	CSVEELRGLNYGYTF	TGCAGCGTTGAAGAATTAAGGGGCCTTAACTATGGCTACACCTTC